The 9 T cell receptor beta chains below all came from one sample that was sequenced in a study of beta chain features in type 1 diabetes (dated by TCRdb to 2016 to 2019). The investigation overall reported the following: In all four CD4+ subsets, TCRB CDR3 length was moderately but significantly shorter in type 1 diabetes patients.

Library creation used the immunoSEQ multiplex PCR assay. The High Capacity cDNA Reverse Transcription Kit was used to reverse transcribe all of the isolated RNA, meaning that expressed TCRB transcripts were what got sequenced. This immuneACCESS table, as held by TCRdb, lists in-frame sequences with V and J called but not all clones. Of the missing ones, under half trace to an unresolved V gene in checked studies; the others have no known cause. The sample table lists 630,000 or so clones, roughly 13% of them with a count of one. Clones ranked in the top ten supply just under 0.04% of the sample. What these receptors recognize is not known. The sample was naive CD4+ T cells from blood. Explained via the paper, the cell subset or site label denotes: true naive CD4+ T cells. Receptors originate from a man between 18 and 35 years old with type 1 diabetes.

This clone was found a few times. The V gene is TRBV19, the J gene TRBJ2-2; unclear D gene. This CDR3 has 13 amino acids. Deletions cut 0 bases from V and 8 bases from J, with 7 bases between. CDR1 LNHDA and CDR2 SQIVND come from the germline V gene (reference sequence). The DNA of the CDR3 is TGTGCCAGTAGTATAGAAGGCCAAGGGGAGCTGTTTTTT. Translated: CASSIEGQGELFF.

This clone was counted only a few times. The CDR3, as DNA: TGTGCCAGCAGCCAAGGGGGATTTAGCGACTATGGCTACACCTTC. It encodes CASSQGGFSDYGYTF. The chain couples TRBV14 to TRBJ1-2; D unclear. V was clipped by 1 base and J by 3 bases, with 12 bases between them. Looked up from germline, CDR1 is SGHDN and CDR2 is FVKESK. The CDR3 is made up of 15 amino acids.

This chain joins TRBV30 and TRBJ1-1; 7 positions agree with TRBD1. V was pared by 5 bases and J by 6 bases, with 18 bases of the junction left unmatched. This CDR3 has 16 amino acids. CDR1 is GTSNPN and CDR2 is SVGIG in the germline V gene (reference sequence). This CDR3 reads CAWHHLPGQRAAEAFF. The CDR3 DNA sequence: TGTGCCTGGCACCATTTGCCGGGACAGAGAGCTGCTGAAGCTTTCTTT.

This clone was counted only a few times. The chain carries TRBV29-1 and TRBJ2-7; 7 bases are a match to TRBD1. The junction had 7 bases not matched to a gene; V was cut back by 6 bases and J by 2 bases. Per germline, CDR1 SQVTM and CDR2 ANQGSEA. This CDR3 has 13 amino acids. This CDR3 is CSVARDSAYEQYF. CDR3 bases: TGCAGCGTAGCAAGGGACAGCGCCTACGAGCAGTACTTC.

This clone was picked up a small number of times. This chain links TRBV4-3 with TRBJ1-2; D gene uncertain. Per germline, CDR1 LGHNA and CDR2 YSLEER. This CDR3 region has 13 residues. V lost 4 bases and J 6 bases, leaving 12 bases between the germline ends. CDR3 residues: CASSPSWMDGYTF. For the CDR3, the DNA is TGCGCCAGCAGCCCTTCCTGGATGGATGGCTACACCTTC.

Worth noting for this clone: Other nucleotide sequences in the sample specify the same CDR3. V usage is TRBV7-2 and J usage is TRBJ2-5, with 8 bases aligning to TRBD2. V shed 6 bases and J 5 bases; nucleotides not matched to a gene: 5. Germline loops: CDR1 SGHTA, CDR2 FQGNSA. The CDR3 runs 13 residues. The CDR3 loop is CASRLGGGETQYF. CDR3 DNA sequence: TGTGCCAGCAGACTCGGCGGGGGGGAGACCCAGTACTTC.

This clone was picked up a small number of times. V is TRBV5-1 and J is TRBJ2-5, with 11 bases fitting TRBD2. The CDR3 runs to 17 residues. From germline, CDR1 is SGHRS and CDR2 YFSETQ. J lost 2 bases, V lost 4 bases, and 10 bases had no gene match. CDR3 amino acids: CASSRFTGTSGQETQYF. For the CDR3, the DNA is TGCGCCAGCAGCAGGTTCACCGGGACTAGCGGTCAAGAGACCCAGTACTTC. The full variable domain, completed using reference TRBV5-1 and TRBJ2-5, is KAGVTQTPRYLIKTRGQQVTLSCSPISGHRSVSWYQQTPGQGLQFLFEYFSETQRNKGNFPGRFSGRQFSNSRSEMNVSTLELGDSALYLCASSRFTGTSGQETQYFGPGTRLLVL.

The V gene is TRBV6-5, the J gene TRBJ1-2; D unclear. V was shortened by 6 bases and J by 4 bases, with 12 bases between the two germline ends. Germline V gene lookup returns CDR1 MNHEY and CDR2 SVGAGI. The CDR3 totals 13 residues. CDR3 protein: CASRPHNLYGYTF. The DNA of the CDR3 is TGTGCCAGCAGACCACACAATCTCTATGGCTACACCTTC.

This CDR3 reads CASSHGQTGANVLTF. In DNA, the CDR3 is TGTGCCAGCAGTCACGGACAAACTGGGGCCAACGTCCTGACTTTC. V gene TRBV6-6 combines with J gene TRBJ2-6; D perhaps matches TRBD1 (5 bases). The V gene lost 5 bases and the J gene lost 2 bases, with 10 bases spanning the gap. The germline gives CDR1 MNHNY, CDR2 SVGAGI (reference sequence). The CDR3 has 15 amino acids.